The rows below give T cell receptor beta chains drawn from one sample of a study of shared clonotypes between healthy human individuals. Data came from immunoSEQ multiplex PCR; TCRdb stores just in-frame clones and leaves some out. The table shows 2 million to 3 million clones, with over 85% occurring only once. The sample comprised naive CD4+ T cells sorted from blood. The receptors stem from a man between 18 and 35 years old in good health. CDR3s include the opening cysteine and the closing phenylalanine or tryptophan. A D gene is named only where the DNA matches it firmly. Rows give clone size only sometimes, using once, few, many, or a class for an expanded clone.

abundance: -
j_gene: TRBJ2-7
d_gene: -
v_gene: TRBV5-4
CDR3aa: CASSLSTGYEQYF
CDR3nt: TGTGCCAGCAGCTTGTCGACAGGCTACGAGCAGTACTTC

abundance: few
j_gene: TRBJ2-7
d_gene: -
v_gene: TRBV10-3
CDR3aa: CAISARGYEQYF
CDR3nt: TGTGCCATCAGTGCCCGGGGATACGAGCAGTACTTC

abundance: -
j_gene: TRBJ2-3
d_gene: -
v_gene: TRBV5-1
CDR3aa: CASVRDPGSDTQYF
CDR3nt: TGCGCCAGCGTCCGGGACCCAGGCTCGGATACGCAGTATTTT

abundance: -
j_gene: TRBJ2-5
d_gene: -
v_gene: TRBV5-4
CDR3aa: CASSPSGAQETQYF
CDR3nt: TGTGCCAGCAGCCCGTCCGGGGCACAAGAGACCCAGTACTTC

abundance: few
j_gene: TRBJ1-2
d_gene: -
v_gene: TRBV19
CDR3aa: CASSMPGLSNYGYTF
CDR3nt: TGTGCCAGTAGTATGCCCGGGCTCAGCAACTATGGCTACACCTTC

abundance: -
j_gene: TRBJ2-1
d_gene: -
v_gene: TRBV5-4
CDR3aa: CASSGDRQLGEQFF
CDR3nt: TGTGCCAGCAGCGGGGACCGGCAGTTAGGCGAGCAGTTCTTC

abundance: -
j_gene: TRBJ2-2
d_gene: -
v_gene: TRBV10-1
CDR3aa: CASSVGGPGELFF
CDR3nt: TGCGCCAGCAGTGTGGGGGGCCCCGGGGAGCTGTTTTTT

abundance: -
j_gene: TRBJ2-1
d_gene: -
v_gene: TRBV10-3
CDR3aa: CATLDQALGNEQFF
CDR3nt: TGTGCCACCTTGGACCAGGCGTTAGGCAATGAGCAGTTCTTC

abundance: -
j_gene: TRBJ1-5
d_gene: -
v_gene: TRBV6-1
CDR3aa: CASSELSGRPQHF
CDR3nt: TGTGCCAGCAGTGAACTTTCAGGTCGGCCCCAGCATTTT

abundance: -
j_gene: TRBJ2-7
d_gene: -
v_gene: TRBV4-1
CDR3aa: CASSQDPRQSYEQYF
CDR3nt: TGCGCCAGCAGCCAAGATCCGAGACAGTCCTACGAGCAGTACTTC

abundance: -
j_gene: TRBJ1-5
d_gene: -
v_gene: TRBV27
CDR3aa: CASSRGGSNQPQHF
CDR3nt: TGTGCCAGCAGCCGGGGGGGTAGCAATCAGCCCCAGCATTTT

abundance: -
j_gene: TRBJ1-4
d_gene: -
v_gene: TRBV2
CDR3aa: CASSMNRDEKLFF
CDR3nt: TGTGCCAGCAGTATGAACAGGGATGAAAAACTGTTTTTT

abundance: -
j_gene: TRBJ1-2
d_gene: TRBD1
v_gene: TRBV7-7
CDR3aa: CASSAQGGYGYTF
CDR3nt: TGTGCTAGCAGCGCGCAGGGGGGCTATGGCTACACCTTC

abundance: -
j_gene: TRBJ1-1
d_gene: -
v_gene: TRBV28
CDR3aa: CASSLNPGAGGTEAFF
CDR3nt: TGTGCCAGCAGTCTAAACCCGGGGGCTGGAGGCACTGAAGCTTTCTTT

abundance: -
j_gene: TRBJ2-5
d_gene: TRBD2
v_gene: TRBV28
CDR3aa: CASSPPYLRGGGETQYF
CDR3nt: TGTGCCAGCAGCCCTCCTTATTTGCGGGGGGGCGGAGAGACCCAGTACTTC

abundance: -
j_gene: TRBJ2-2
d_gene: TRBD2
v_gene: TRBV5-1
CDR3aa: CASSFSSGSGTGELFF
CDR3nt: TGCGCCAGCAGCTTCTCTAGCGGGAGCGGCACCGGGGAGCTGTTTTTT

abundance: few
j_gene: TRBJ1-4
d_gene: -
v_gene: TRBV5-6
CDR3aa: CASAGLGEKLFF
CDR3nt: TGTGCCAGCGCGGGGCTAGGGGAAAAACTGTTTTTT

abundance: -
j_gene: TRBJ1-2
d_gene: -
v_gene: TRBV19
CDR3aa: CASGSYGGVLYGYTF
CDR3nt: TGTGCCAGTGGCTCTTATGGAGGGGTTCTCTATGGCTACACCTTC

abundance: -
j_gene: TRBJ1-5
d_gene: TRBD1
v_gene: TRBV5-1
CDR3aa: CASSEGQPYSNQPQHF
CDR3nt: TGCGCCAGCAGCGAGGGACAGCCATATAGCAATCAGCCCCAGCATTTT

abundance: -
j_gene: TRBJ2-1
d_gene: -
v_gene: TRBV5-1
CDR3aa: CASSPDTGNEQFF
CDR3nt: TGCGCCAGCAGCCCAGACACCGGCAATGAGCAGTTCTTC

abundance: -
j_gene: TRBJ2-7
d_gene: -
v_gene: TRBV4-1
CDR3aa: CASSPGPNTYEQYF
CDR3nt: TGCGCCAGCAGCCCGGGACCGAACACTTACGAGCAGTACTTC

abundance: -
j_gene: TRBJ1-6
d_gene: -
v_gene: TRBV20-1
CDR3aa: CSAREDKSLHF
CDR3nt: TGCAGTGCTAGAGAGGACAAGTCCCTCCACTTT

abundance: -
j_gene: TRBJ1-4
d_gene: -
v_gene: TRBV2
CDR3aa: CASRALGGGGEKLFF
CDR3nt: TGTGCCAGCAGGGCCCTGGGGGGCGGCGGTGAAAAACTGTTTTTT

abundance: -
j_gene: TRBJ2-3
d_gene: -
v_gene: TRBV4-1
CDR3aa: CASSQRGGGGTDTQYF
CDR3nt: TGCGCCAGCAGCCAGAGGGGCGGGGGCGGCACAGATACGCAGTATTTT

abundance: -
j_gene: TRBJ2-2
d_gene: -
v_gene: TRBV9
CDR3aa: CASSVKSAGELFF
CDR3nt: TGTGCCAGCAGCGTAAAATCGGCCGGGGAGCTGTTTTTT

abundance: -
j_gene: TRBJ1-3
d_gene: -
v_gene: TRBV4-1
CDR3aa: CASSQDNSKNSGNTIYF
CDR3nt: TGCGCCAGCAGCCAAGATAATAGCAAGAACTCTGGAAACACCATATATTTT

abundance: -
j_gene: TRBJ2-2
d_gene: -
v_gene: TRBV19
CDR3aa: CASSIGGNTGELFF
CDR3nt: TGTGCCAGTAGTATTGGAGGGAACACCGGGGAGCTGTTTTTT

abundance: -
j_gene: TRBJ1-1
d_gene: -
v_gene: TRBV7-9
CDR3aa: CASSLVSGNLFNTEAFF
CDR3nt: TGTGCCAGCAGCTTAGTCTCCGGGAACCTCTTTAACACTGAAGCTTTCTTT

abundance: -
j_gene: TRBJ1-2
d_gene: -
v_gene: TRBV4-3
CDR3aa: CASSLYRLNYGYTF
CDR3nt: TGCGCCAGCAGCCTCTACAGACTTAACTATGGCTACACCTTC

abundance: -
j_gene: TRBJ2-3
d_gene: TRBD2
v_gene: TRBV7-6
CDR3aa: CASSTGTSGGASTDTQYF
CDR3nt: TGTGCCAGCAGCACCGGGACTAGCGGGGGAGCAAGCACAGATACGCAGTATTTT

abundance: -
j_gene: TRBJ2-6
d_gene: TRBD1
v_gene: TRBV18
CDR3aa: CASSPTGVRAGANVLTF
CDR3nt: TGTGCCAGCTCACCAACAGGGGTTAGGGCTGGGGCCAACGTCCTGACTTTC

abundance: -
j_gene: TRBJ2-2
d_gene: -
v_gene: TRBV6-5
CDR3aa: CASSYSRNPGELFF
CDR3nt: TGTGCCAGCAGTTACTCGAGGAATCCCGGGGAGCTGTTTTTT

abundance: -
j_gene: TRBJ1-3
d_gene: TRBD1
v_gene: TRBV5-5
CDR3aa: CASSYWDRALLSGNTIYF
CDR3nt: TGTGCCAGCAGCTATTGGGACAGGGCGCTTCTCTCTGGAAACACCATATATTTT

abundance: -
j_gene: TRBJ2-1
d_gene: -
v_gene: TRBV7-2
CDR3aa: CASSLGEYNEQFF
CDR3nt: TGTGCCAGCAGTCTAGGGGAGTACAATGAGCAGTTCTTC

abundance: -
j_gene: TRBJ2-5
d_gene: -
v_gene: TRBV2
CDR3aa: CASSGGQQETQYF
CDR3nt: TGTGCCAGCAGTGGTGGACAGCAAGAGACCCAGTACTTC

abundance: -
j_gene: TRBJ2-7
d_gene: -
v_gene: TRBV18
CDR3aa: CASSPPGYYEQYF
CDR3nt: TGTGCCAGCTCACCACCGGGCTACTACGAGCAGTACTTC

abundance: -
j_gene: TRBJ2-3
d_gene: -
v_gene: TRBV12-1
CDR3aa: CASSFTGITDTQYF
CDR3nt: TGTGCCAGCAGCTTCACGGGAATCACAGATACGCAGTATTTT